Following are 28 T cell receptor beta chains from one sample sequenced in a study of T cells in women clearing cervical HPV infection. Generated by immunoSEQ multiplex PCR, the TCRdb table keeps only in-frame clones and is missing some. This sample's table has about 37,000 clones. Sequences were obtained from blood buffy coat. The source is a woman aged 18 to 75 with a cervical HPV16 infection that either progressed to CIN3+ or cleared (not recorded which).

As regards this clone: The read terminates 3 residues ahead of where the CDR3 ends, so the germline J gene completes it. The chain links TRBV19 to TRBJ1-5; 8 bases agree with TRBD1. Germline CDR1 LNHDA, CDR2 SQIVND (reference sequence). This CDR3 contains 14 residues. The ends lost 6 bases at V and 3 bases at J; junction bases unmatched: 4. The CDR3 bases that were read are TGTGCCAGTAGCCAGGGGGCAGACAATCAGCCC. Protein sequence: CASSQGADNQP. The whole CDR3 protein is CASSQGADNQPQHF. Full variable domain (missing parts from reference TRBV19 and TRBJ1-5): DGGITQSPKYLFRKEGQNVTLSCEQNLNHDAMYWYRQDPGQGLRLIYYSQIVNDFQKGDIAEGYSVSREKKESFPLTVTSAQKNPTAFYLCASSQGADNQPQHFGDGTRLSIL.

For this clone: Sequencing ends 3 residues short of the CDR3 end; the germline J gene provides the rest. The chain carries TRBV4-2 and TRBJ2-2, with 12 nucleotides matching TRBD2. The germline gives CDR1 LGHNA, CDR2 YNFKEQ. The CDR3 spans 19 residues. J lost 2 bases, V lost 2 bases, and 9 bases had no gene match. The CDR3 reads CASSQRGLAGGINTGELFF. CDR3 bases read: TGTGCCAGCAGCCAAAGGGGGCTAGCGGGGGGGATAAACACCGGGGAG.

For this clone: Read data end 3 residues before the CDR3 end; the end is taken from the germline J gene. This chain joins TRBV11-2 and TRBJ2-5; no definite D call. Germline V gene lookup returns CDR1 SGHAT and CDR2 FQNNGV. The CDR3 consists of 12 residues. V was cut by 0 bases and J by 7 bases, with 6 bases left in between. The CDR3 loop reads CASSLDRGTQYF. The CDR3 bases that were read are TGTGCCAGCAGCTTAGATCGCGGGACC.

The CDR3 sequence: CASSPPPRPLSYNEQFF. The DNA read from the CDR3 is TGTGCCAGCTCACCACCACCCAGGCCGCTTTCCTACAATGAG. The V gene is TRBV18, the J gene TRBJ2-1, with D unresolved. The missing CDR3 end, 3 residues past where the read stops, is filled in from the germline J gene. The V and J ends lost 0 bases and 1 base respectively, with 13 bases between them. Germline CDR1 KGHSH, CDR2 LQKENI. The CDR3 covers 17 residues.

About this clone itself: The sequenced fragment ends 3 residues before the CDR3 boundary, so the rest is inferred from the germline J gene. V usage is TRBV19 and J usage is TRBJ2-7, with a tentative D call TRBD1 (5 bases). V gave up 4 bases and J gave up 4 bases, with 14 bases separating them. CDR1 LNHDA and CDR2 SQIVND come from the germline V gene (reference sequence). The CDR3 extends over 14 amino acids. CDR3 DNA, as far as it was read: TGTGCCAGTAGTACGACAGCTTCTTCTTACGAG. It codes for CASSTTASSYE. The complete CDR3 protein is CASSTTASSYEQYF.

With respect to this clone: The CDR3 end lies 3 residues beyond the end of the read and is filled in from the germline J gene. The chain recombines TRBV6-1 with TRBJ2-5; 7 bases align to TRBD2. The germline V gene has CDR1 MNHNS and CDR2 SASEGT. Trimming took 2 bases from V and 4 from J; bases not matched to a gene: 7. The CDR3 runs to 15 residues. CDR3 amino acids: CASSERLASGETQYF. Incomplete CDR3 DNA: TGTGCCAGCAGTGAAAGACTAGCTTCCGGAGAGACC.

As regards this clone: The sequence runs out 3 residues before the end of the CDR3; the remainder is reconstructed from the germline J gene. This chain connects TRBV7-3 to TRBJ2-5; D is tentatively TRBD1 or TRBD2 (5 bases each). Germline values: CDR1 SGHTA, CDR2 FQGTGA. The length of the CDR3 is 13 residues. V was shortened by 4 bases and J by 5 bases, with 11 bases between the two germline ends. CDR3 in amino acids: CASSSEGLETQYF. Partial CDR3 DNA: TGTGCCAGCAGCTCCGAGGGGTTGGAGACC.

Concerning this clone: Read coverage stops 3 residues before the CDR3 terminus; the germline J gene supplies the remainder. The rearrangement uses TRBV2 and TRBJ2-1, with 10 bases matching TRBD2. CDR1 is SNHLY, CDR2 FYNNEI, per germline. CDR3 length: 16 residues. With 4 bases clipped from V and 2 bases from J, the junction kept 5 bases outside the gene matches. The CDR3 reads CASSAPSGGTYNEQFF. The sequenced CDR3 bases are TGTGCCAGCAGTGCCCCTAGCGGGGGAACCTACAATGAG.

Notes on this clone: Sequencing ends 3 residues short of the CDR3 end; the germline J gene provides the rest. V gene TRBV5-1 combines with J gene TRBJ2-7; no definite D call. The CDR3 contains 14 residues. The V end was cut by 1 base, the J end by 2 bases, with 10 bases between. The germline V gene encodes CDR1 SGHRS and CDR2 YFSETQ. Incomplete CDR3 DNA: TGCGCCAGCAGCTTGTCGGGTGCCACCTACGAG. This translates into CASSLSGATYE. The CDR3, in full, reads CASSLSGATYEQYF.

The CDR3 loop reads CASSRQEGTEAFF. Partial CDR3 DNA: TGTGCCAGTAGTAGACAGGAAGGGACTGAA. The rearrangement uses TRBV19 and TRBJ1-1, with D tentatively TRBD1 (6 bases). The read terminates 3 residues before the CDR3 end, so the remaining end is supplied by the germline J gene. Germline V CDR1 and CDR2: LNHDA, SQIVND (reference sequence). The V and J ends lost 4 bases and 5 bases respectively, with 11 bases between them. The CDR3 contains 13 residues.

Regarding this clone: The read gets to within 3 residues of the CDR3 end, and the germline J gene fills in the rest. This sequence joins TRBV6-1 and TRBJ2-7; 8 bases match TRBD2. This CDR3 contains 15 residues. V was clipped by 2 bases and J by 3 bases; unmatched bases: 6. Germline loops: CDR1 MNHNS, CDR2 SASEGT. The chain's CDR3 is CASSEQAGLGYEQYF. The CDR3 bases that were read are TGTGCCAGCAGTGAACAAGCGGGACTAGGCTACGAG.

Worth noting for this clone: The read terminates 3 residues before the CDR3 end, so the remaining end is supplied by the germline J gene. The chain carries TRBV5-1 and TRBJ1-1; D perhaps matches TRBD1 (6 bases). The length of the CDR3 is 11 residues. Per germline, CDR1 SGHRS and CDR2 YFSETQ. The CDR3 bases that were read are TGCGCCAGCAGCCACACAAGGGGG. This encodes CASSHTRG. The whole CDR3 sequence reads CASSHTRGAFF.

A remark on this clone: The CDR3 end is not reached by the read, which stops 3 residues before it; the germline J gene fills it in. This chain joins TRBV10-1 and TRBJ2-5; D is undetermined. Germline CDR1 is WNHNN and CDR2 is SYGVQD (reference sequence). The CDR3 extends over 13 amino acids. Trimming removed 3 bases at V and 3 bases at J, with 8 bases between. The covered CDR3 bases are TGCGCCAGCAGTGATGGAAGGGAAGAGACC. Its protein is CASSDGREET. The full CDR3 is CASSDGREETQYF.

A remark on this clone: The read terminates 3 residues before the CDR3 end, so the remaining end is supplied by the germline J gene. The V and J genes are TRBV20-1 and TRBJ2-5, with 11 bases lining up with TRBD2. The V segment lost 6 bases and the J segment 5 bases; nucleotides outside the gene matches: 14. CDR3 length: 16 amino acids. Germline V lookup: CDR1 DFQATT, CDR2 SNEGSKA (reference sequence). CDR3 region: CSAHLRLAGGGETQYF. Partial CDR3 DNA: TGCAGTGCCCACCTTCGCCTAGCGGGAGGAGGTGAGACC.

As regards this clone: The read halts 3 residues ahead of the CDR3 end, with the missing end drawn from the germline J gene. This chain joins TRBV5-4 and TRBJ2-7, with 7 nucleotides matching TRBD1. The germline V gene has CDR1 SGHNT and CDR2 YYREEE (reference sequence). This CDR3 spans 13 amino acids. With V trimmed by 5 bases and J by 3 bases, 5 bases remained unmatched. This CDR3 reads CASSLGTDYEQYF. The sequenced part of the CDR3 DNA is TGTGCCAGCAGTCTAGGGACAGACTACGAG.

In regard to this clone: Sequencing ends 3 residues short of the CDR3 end; the germline J gene provides the rest. The V gene is TRBV19, the J gene TRBJ2-2; 9 nucleotides align to TRBD1. Trimming took 3 bases from V and 7 from J; bases not matched to a gene: 6. From germline, CDR1 is LNHDA and CDR2 SQIVND (reference sequence). CDR3 length equals 15 residues. CDR3 in amino acids: CASSITGTGIGELFF. CDR3 DNA, as far as it was read: TGTGCCAGTAGTATCACCGGGACAGGGATCGGGGAG.

Details on this clone: Sequencing ends 3 residues short of the CDR3 end; the germline J gene provides the rest. The V call is TRBV7-9, the J call TRBJ1-1; maybe TRBD1 (5 bases). This CDR3 comprises 14 residues. CDR1 SEHNR and CDR2 FQNEAQ come from the germline V gene (reference sequence). V shed 8 bases and J shed 2 bases, with 15 bases lying between them. CDR3 DNA, as far as it was read: TGTGCCAGCCTAAGCAGGAGGGGCAACACTGAA. It is translated as CASLSRRGNTE. The CDR3, in full, reads CASLSRRGNTEAFF.

Concerning this clone: The CDR3 goes on 3 residues after the read ends, and that part is filled in from the germline J gene. The chain carries TRBV20-1 and TRBJ2-7; TRBD1 matches at 8 bases. CDR3 length: 12 amino acids. The ends lost 6 bases at V and 6 bases at J; junction bases unmatched: 7. The germline V gene has CDR1 DFQATT and CDR2 SNEGSKA (reference sequence). The CDR3 spells CSATDRGFEQYF. Incomplete CDR3 DNA: TGCAGTGCCACCGACAGGGGATTCGAG.

Concerning this clone: The read ends 3 residues early relative to the CDR3; the germline J gene fills the gap. V and J are TRBV5-1 and TRBJ1-1; 7 bases align to TRBD1. V dropped 0 bases and J dropped 5; count of bases not matched to a gene: 4. The CDR3 is 14 residues long. The V gene's germline CDR1 is SGHRS and CDR2 YFSETQ. The chain's CDR3 is CASSLGGGSTEAFF. CDR3 bases read: TGCGCCAGCAGCTTGGGAGGGGGCTCGACTGAA.

A word on this clone: The read terminates 3 residues before the CDR3 end, so the remaining end is supplied by the germline J gene. The rearrangement joins TRBV5-6 to TRBJ2-1; possibly TRBD2 for D (6 bases). Germline V lookup: CDR1 SGHDT, CDR2 YYEEEE. V gave up 4 bases and J gave up 8 bases, with 16 bases separating them. This CDR3 is 14 amino acids long. The covered CDR3 bases are TGTGCCAGCAGCGTCCGGGACTGGGACGATGAG. Encoded protein: CASSVRDWDDE. The entire CDR3 is CASSVRDWDDEQFF. The full variable domain, its missing parts supplied by reference TRBV5-6 and TRBJ2-1, is DAGVTQSPTHLIKTRGQQVTLRCSPKSGHDTVSWYQQALGQGPQFIFQYYEEEERQRGNFPDRFSGHQFPNYSSELNVNALLLGDSALYLCASSVRDWDDEQFFGPGTRLTVL.

As for this clone: The read stops 3 residues short of the end of the CDR3; the missing end is completed from the germline J gene. This sequence joins TRBV7-9 and TRBJ2-1; D gene uncertain. CDR3 length: 15 residues. The germline V and J ends were trimmed by 4 bases and 5 bases, with 15 bases remaining between them. Germline V lookup: CDR1 SEHNR, CDR2 FQNEAQ (reference sequence). The CDR3 DNA, read in part, is TGTGCCAGCAGCTCGGTAGAAAGATTCCACAATGAG. Translation gives CASSSVERFHNE. The CDR3 reads in full as CASSSVERFHNEQFF.

Comments on this clone: The CDR3 extends 3 residues past the end of the read, so its final part is completed from the germline J gene. The chain recombines TRBV2 with TRBJ2-7; 9 nucleotides match TRBD2. J lost 2 bases, V lost 7 bases, and 9 bases had no gene match. Germline CDR1 and CDR2: SNHLY and FYNNEI. The CDR3 loop spans 15 amino acids. CDR3 bases read: TGTGCCAGCAATGAGGGGGCTAGCGGGACCTACGAG. Translation gives CASNEGASGTYE. The complete CDR3 protein is CASNEGASGTYEQYF.

Remarks on this clone: The CDR3 extends 3 residues past the end of the read, so its final part is completed from the germline J gene. This chain connects TRBV11-2 to TRBJ2-1, with a possible D match to TRBD2 (6 bases). CDR3 length: 14 amino acids. Germline values: CDR1 SGHAT, CDR2 FQNNGV. V was clipped by 1 base and J by 7 bases, with 11 bases between them. CDR3 sequence reads: CASSLGRAINEQFF. The CDR3 bases that were read are TGTGCCAGCAGCTTAGGGAGGGCTATAAATGAG.

Comments on this clone: The read comes to an end 3 residues before the CDR3 does, leaving the germline J gene to fill in the end. The chain joins TRBV14 to TRBJ2-6, with D tentatively TRBD2 (5 bases). This CDR3 region has 19 residues. V lost 1 base and J 3 bases, leaving 19 bases between the germline ends. Germline assignment: CDR1 SGHDN and CDR2 FVKESK. CDR3 sequence reads: CASSQARPSWSYGANVLTF. The sequenced part of the CDR3 DNA is TGTGCCAGCAGCCAAGCTCGGCCTAGCTGGTCGTATGGGGCCAACGTC.

In regard to this clone: Sequencing ends 3 residues short of the CDR3 end; the germline J gene provides the rest. J is TRBJ1-4 and V is TRBV18; no definite D call. The CDR3 has 14 amino acids. The germline CDR1 and CDR2 sequences are KGHSH and LQKENI. Trimming shortened V by 3 bases and J by 4 bases, and 9 bases separated the two germline ends. The CDR3 bases that were read are TGTGCCAGCTCACCCCAGAGTTATAATGAAAAA. Protein sequence: CASSPQSYNEK. The entire CDR3 protein reads CASSPQSYNEKLFF.

Note on this clone: The read halts 3 residues ahead of the CDR3 end, with the missing end drawn from the germline J gene. This chain joins TRBV29-1 and TRBJ2-7; 7 bases fit TRBD2. Germline values: CDR1 SQVTM, CDR2 ANQGSEA. CDR3 length: 14 residues. V lost 7 bases to trimming and J lost 0 bases; unmatched junction nucleotides: 9. The CDR3 here is CSAVASGRSYEQYF. Incomplete CDR3 DNA: TGCAGCGCAGTCGCTAGCGGCCGCTCCTACGAG.

Regarding this clone: The read terminates 3 residues ahead of where the CDR3 ends, so the germline J gene completes it. The chain recombines TRBV5-1 with TRBJ2-3, with D hard to call. The CDR3 totals 15 residues. Germline CDR1 SGHRS, CDR2 YFSETQ. Trimming shortened V by 5 bases and J by 4 bases, and 17 bases separated the two germline ends. The CDR3 sequence is CASSFLVPPADTQYF. The CDR3 bases that were read are TGCGCCAGCAGTTTCCTAGTGCCCCCTGCAGATACG.

To note about this clone: The DNA ends 3 residues before the CDR3 does, and the rest of the CDR3 is filled in from the germline J gene. The rearrangement links TRBV29-1 to TRBJ2-7, with 11 bases lining up with TRBD2. This CDR3 is 14 amino acids long. The germline gives CDR1 SQVTM, CDR2 ANQGSEA. J lost 0 bases, V lost 7 bases, and 5 bases had no gene match. CDR3 bases read: TGCAGCGACCTACTAGCGGGGGCCTCCTACGAG. Amino acids: CSDLLAGASYE. In full, the CDR3 is CSDLLAGASYEQYF.